This T cell receptor (beta chain) was captured by sequencing in a study of cytomegalovirus exposure and HLA in healthy donors. Whole-study context: From HLA-typed donors, an early data release held about 85 million unique TCRs. Whole-study findings and limits: Testing in vitro showed three CMV-associated chains specific for CMV antigens. Later on, a genetic analysis was performed. It linked a missense variant in DCLRE1C with V- and J-gene trimming of TCR beta.

The primer mix had 60 Vbeta and 13 Jbeta primers. The repertoire was sequenced with immunoSEQ multiplex PCR; TCRdb's copy has only in-frame clones and lacks some. There are roughly 200,000 clones in the sample; about 87% occur only once, and around 1.4% lies in the top ten. V shed 6 bases, J shed 2 bases, and the junction held 9 bases outside the gene matches. The CDR3 covers 16 residues. Germline-derived CDR1 and CDR2 are SQVTM and ANQGSEA. A remark on this clone: Its specificity is not known.

The TCR was taken from a man between 25 and 39 years old in good health and CMV-seronegative. V gene TRBV29-1 combines with J gene TRBJ2-5, with 13 bases aligning to TRBD2. Sample: PBMCs. The CDR3, as DNA: TGCAGCGTCGGCTCCCGACTAGCGGGGGGTCAAGAGACCCAGTACTTC. Protein sequence: CSVGSRLAGGQETQYF. Together with reference TRBV29-1 and TRBJ2-5, the CDR3 gives the full variable domain: SAVISQKPSRDICQRGTSLTIQCQVDSQVTMMFWYRQQPGQSLTLIATANQGSEATYESGFVIDKFPISRPNLTFSTLTVSNMSPEDSSIYLCSVGSRLAGGQETQYFGPGTRLLVL.